The TCR beta chain described here comes from a study of T cell responses to AZD1222 COVID-19 vaccine (dated by TCRdb to the early 2020s). Broadly, across the study: A total of under 250 trial participants underwent TCR sequencing, of whom about 200 had received two doses of AZD1222 and approximately 26 had received two doses of the MenACWY control vaccine. Trial participants were enrolled into age subgroups of 18-55, 56-69 and 70-plus years, which contained 148, 28 and 57 TCR-sequenced participants, respectively. The investigation overall reported the following: No day 14 peak-response samples were available, so repertoires were characterized only after the peak T cell response. After two AZD1222 doses, both the breadth and the depth of spike-specific TCRs were significantly higher than at day 0 and than in MenACWY recipients. Most participants were white British and females outnumbered males, and the authors suggested that clonal diversity may have been underestimated. Vaccine-associated CD4 TCRs spanned the whole spike protein, with dominant responses in regions 160-218 and 743-854. Conclusions about previously exposed vaccinees are limited, since just 6 or 7 AZD1222 recipients were seropositive for SARS-CoV-2 at baseline. In the small 56-69-year group, the increase in depth fell short of significance, most likely because of low power. Epitopes outside the regions mutated in the B.1.351 and B.1.1.7 variants were reportedly recognized by nearly half of the unique spike-specific TCRs.

The CDR3 regions of human TCRbeta chains were analyzed by immunosequencing. On the authors' methods: TCRs in the repertoires were matched against a reference library of SARS-CoV-2-specific TCRs that had been generated with the MIRA antigen-specificity platform. Breadth was defined as the fraction of unique TCRs that were SARS-CoV-2-associated, and depth was defined as the fraction of total T cells that were SARS-CoV-2-associated. Using the MIRA data, each spike-specific TCR was assigned both to the spike region to which the TCR was reactive and to a CD4 or CD8 class. Log10-transformed breadth and depth values were compared by one-way ANOVA with Sidak's multiple comparisons tests. TCRdb provides this immuneACCESS table in a form limited to in-frame rearrangements. Some clones are lacking; in checked studies, under half of them reflect an unresolved V gene, and why the rest are absent is not known. V and J calls and clone size come straight from that table; D and trimming were deduced from the DNA. In this sample the table shows 120,000 or so clones, roughly 90% of which occur a single time. The ten largest clones add up to more than 2% of the sample.

In the case of this clone: This clone's antigen is unknown. The sample holds no much larger clone one base away, and base qualities are not on file.

V is pruned by 0 bases and J by 6 bases, leaving 5 bases of the junction without a gene match. Inclusive of the bounding cysteine and phenylalanine, the CDR3 is 15 residues long. The entry retains the CDR3 DNA only, 45 bases that are in frame from base 1. From a lookup of the germline V gene (reference sequence), CDR1 and CDR2 are MNHNY and SVGAGI. The time point label here, explained by the study, means: about 28 days (+/-7) after the second vaccine dose. Because spike-specific TCR depth and breadth did not differ between the two schedules, AZD1222 recipients who got a second dose at roughly 4 weeks were pooled with those who got a second dose at roughly 12 weeks. Samples from vaccinated people were obtained from the UK trials COV001 and COV002, which included a single-blind randomized controlled phase 2/3 trial of AZD1222 (ChAdOx1 nCoV-19) in healthy adults. For TCRbeta chain sequencing, PBMC samples from trial participants were taken at day 0 and at day 28 after the second dose.

This TCR was sampled from an adult who received the AZD1222 COVID-19 vaccine. The rearranged segments are TRBV6-6 and TRBJ1-2, and 9 junction bases match TRBD1. The sample in question was peripheral blood, obtained 28 days after the second AZD1222 dose. The bases are TGTGCCAGCAGTTACTCCAGGACAGGGGTGGATGGCTACACCTTC. This codes for CASSYSRTGVDGYTF.